These 6 T cell receptor beta chains share one sample of origin, sequenced in a study of shared clonotypes between healthy human individuals. The naive CD8 subset, CD45RO-negative cells positively selected for CCR7, excluded terminally differentiated effector memory CD45RA+ cells. Profiling relied on immunoSEQ multiplex PCR, and the TCRdb table lists in-frame clones only, not all of them. The sample gives roughly 2,000,000 clones, over 85% of which show up once; roughly 1.7% is in the top ten. Sequenced: naive CD8+ T cells from PBMCs. These TCRs come from a man aged 18 to 35 in good health. Some clones in this sample may be carry-over from other donors' samples.

In regard to this clone: In the same sample, other DNA sequences code for this CDR3. This chain links TRBV7-3 with TRBJ2-3; D is unresolved. The CDR3 extends over 14 amino acids. Germline V gene lookup returns CDR1 SGHTA and CDR2 FQGTGA. Between the trimmed V and J ends, which lost 2 bases and 1 base, there was a span of 7 bases. The CDR3: CASSLVAGTDTQYF. The CDR3 DNA reads TGTGCCAGCAGCTTAGTGGCGGGCACAGATACGCAGTATTTT. Looking up the rest from reference TRBV7-3 and TRBJ2-3 gives the full variable domain: GAGVSQTPSNKVTEKGKYVELRCDPISGHTALYWYRQSLGQGPEFLIYFQGTGAADDSGLPNDRFFAVRPEGSVSTLKIQRTERGDSAVYLCASSLVAGTDTQYFGPGTRLTVL.

For this clone: The same CDR3 arises from other DNA sequences in this sample as well. The chain employs TRBV6-5 and TRBJ2-7, with D possibly TRBD1 on 5 matching bases. Between the trimmed V and J ends, which lost 3 bases and 3 bases, there was a span of 9 bases. Germline loops: CDR1 MNHEY, CDR2 SVGAGI. The CDR3 covers 13 residues. Here the CDR3 DNA reads TGTGCCAGCAGTTATTCCACAGGCTACGAGCAGTACTTC. Translated, it gives CASSYSTGYEQYF.

The rearrangement joins TRBV27 to TRBJ1-1; no clear D gene. Germline CDR1 reads MNHEY; CDR2 reads SMNVEV (reference sequence). The length of the CDR3 is 16 residues. V dropped 4 bases and J dropped 1 base, with 16 bases sitting between them. The CDR3 nucleotides read TGTGCCAGCAGTTCCCTCCCCGGGTCCCCGAACACTGAAGCTTTCTTT. Its protein product is CASSSLPGSPNTEAFF.

The chain links TRBV4-1 to TRBJ2-3, with D unresolved. The CDR3 consists of 16 residues. Germline lookup yields CDR1 MGHRA and CDR2 YSYEKL. The V and J ends lost 1 base and 2 bases respectively, with 13 bases between them. This CDR3 reads CASSQGILAATDTQYF. CDR3 nucleotides: TGCGCCAGCAGCCAAGGGATCCTCGCGGCCACAGATACGCAGTATTTT.

The chain joins TRBV9 to TRBJ2-1; no firm D call. This CDR3 region has 15 residues. Germline loops: CDR1 SGDLS, CDR2 YYNGEE. The V end lost 3 bases, the J end lost 0 bases, and 10 bases lay between the germline ends. Here the CDR3 DNA reads TGTGCCAGCAGCGGGACCCACAGCTCCTACAATGAGCAGTTCTTC. It encodes CASSGTHSSYNEQFF.

This clone came up once. V usage is TRBV11-2 and J usage is TRBJ2-4, with D possibly being TRBD1 or TRBD2 (5 bases each). The germline V gene has CDR1 SGHAT and CDR2 FQNNGV. This CDR3 is built from 10 residues. CDR3 sequence reads: CASRGAIQYF. CDR3 coding DNA: TGTGCGTCTCGGGGCGCCATTCAGTACTTC.